These 15 T cell receptor beta chains came from one sample sequenced in a study of T-cell memory formation after mild COVID-19. TCRdb reprocessed the 5' RACE reads via MiXCR and lists one record per CDR3 protein. The sample holds about 320,000 distinct CDR3 sequences, roughly an eighth seen once. Sequencing input: PBMCs or a T cell subset sorted from them (not recorded which). The source of these receptors is a man aged 18 to 29 who had mild COVID-19 (a few samples of this study predate the infection). Cell type and time point are not known.

This clonotype has just a few counts. The chain is built from TRBV5-4 and TRBJ2-1; 12 bases agree with TRBD2. CDR1 is SGHNT, CDR2 YYREEE, per germline (reference sequence). With 5 bases clipped from V and 2 bases from J, the junction kept 5 bases outside the gene matches. The CDR3 runs 16 residues. The CDR3 spells CASSHRLAGAYNEQFF. The DNA for the CDR3 is TGTGCCAGCAGTCACAGACTAGCGGGGGCCTACAATGAGCAGTTCTTC.

This clonotype was seen a handful of times. V is TRBV5-6 and J is TRBJ2-7; 7 nucleotides line up with TRBD2. Unmatched junction bases numbered 9, after V lost 7 bases and J lost 2 bases. Germline V gene data show CDR1 as SGHDT and CDR2 as YYEEEE. This CDR3 region has 14 residues. CDR3 sequence (DNA): TGTGCCAGCCTCCGCTTTGGGGGGGCCTACGAGCAGTACGTC. As protein: CASLRFGGAYEQYV.

CDR3 nucleotides: TGTGCCAGCCGCGGGGATAGCGGGGGGGAATACAATGAGCAGTTCTTC. Its translation is CASRGDSGGEYNEQFF. The chain employs TRBV6-1 and TRBJ2-1; 11 nucleotides line up with TRBD2. The V and J ends lost 8 bases and 4 bases, in that order; junction bases with no gene match: 10. Germline CDR1 MNHNS, CDR2 SASEGT. The CDR3 totals 16 residues.

CDR3: CATSPDSHQETQYF. CDR3 nucleotide sequence: TGTGCCACCAGTCCAGACAGCCACCAAGAGACCCAGTACTTC. The gene calls are TRBV24-1 and TRBJ2-5, with D possibly being TRBD1 (5 bases). V lost 6 bases, J lost 0 bases, and 10 bases lay in between. Germline lookup yields CDR1 KGHDR and CDR2 SFDVKD. The CDR3 is 14 residues long.

This clonotype was counted a few times. The chain employs TRBV14 and TRBJ2-1; D call uncertain. Germline-derived CDR1 and CDR2 are SGHDN and FVKESK. The CDR3 spans 13 residues. V lost 4 bases to trimming and J lost 9 bases, with 13 bases between them. Here the CDR3 DNA reads TGTGCCAGCAGCCTACGGCTCTCGAGTGAGCAGTTCTTC. Protein product: CASSLRLSSEQFF.

The V and J genes are TRBV19 and TRBJ1-2, with TRBD1 as a possible D gene (5 bases). The CDR3 extends over 15 amino acids. Germline V gives CDR1 LNHDA, CDR2 SQIVND (reference sequence). V was cut by 6 bases and J by 4 bases, with 18 bases left in between. The DNA for the CDR3 is TGTGCCAGTAGATCAATTGAGCGGACACCCTATGGCTACACCTTC. Encoded protein: CASRSIERTPYGYTF.

The chain links TRBV18 to TRBJ1-2; D uncertain. Germline assignment: CDR1 KGHSH and CDR2 LQKENI. The CDR3 covers 13 residues. The V and J ends lost 3 bases and 5 bases respectively, with 10 bases between them. The CDR3 loop is CASSPGKTYGYTF. The CDR3, as DNA: TGTGCCAGCTCACCCGGAAAGACTTATGGCTACACCTTC.

In this sample, this clonotype turned up a few times. The rearrangement links TRBV4-1 to TRBJ1-3; tentative D call: TRBD1 (6 bases). Trimming pared 2 bases from V and 0 bases from J, leaving 8 bases between. The germline gives CDR1 MGHRA, CDR2 YSYEKL. The CDR3 length is 15 residues. The chain's CDR3 is CASSQPGVSGNTIYF. The DNA of the CDR3 is TGCGCCAGCAGCCAACCAGGGGTCTCTGGAAACACCATATATTTT.

This rearrangement joins TRBV6-5 to TRBJ1-2; 7 bases are a match to TRBD1. Per the germline V gene, CDR1 is MNHEY and CDR2 is SVGAGI. V lost 5 bases to trimming and J lost 6 bases; unmatched junction nucleotides: 3. There are 12 residues in the CDR3. CDR3 nucleotide sequence: TGTGCCAGCAGTAACACAGGGGATGGCTACACCTTC. Translating it yields CASSNTGDGYTF.

This chain connects TRBV7-9 to TRBJ2-6; D gene unclear. This CDR3 has 14 amino acids. Germline values: CDR1 SEHNR, CDR2 FQNEAQ (reference sequence). V shed 6 bases and J shed 0 bases, with 6 bases lying between them. The CDR3 reads CASRLSSGANVLTF. The CDR3 DNA follows: TGTGCCAGCAGGCTAAGCTCTGGGGCCAACGTCCTGACTTTC.

This clonotype was detected a few times. J is TRBJ2-1 and V is TRBV5-1; TRBD1 might be the D (7 bases). This CDR3 has 14 residues. V was shortened by 3 bases and J by 5 bases, with 12 bases between the two germline ends. Germline values: CDR1 SGHRS, CDR2 YFSETQ. The CDR3, as DNA: TGCGCCAGCAGCTCCCAGGGGGGCGACAATGAGCAGTTCTTC. Its translation: CASSSQGGDNEQFF.

The table lists this clonotype with a few counts. The gene calls are TRBV4-1 and TRBJ2-3, with TRBD2 matching 13 bases. The germline V gene has CDR1 MGHRA and CDR2 YSYEKL. Trimming cost V 4 bases and J 7 bases; bases outside gene matches: 5. The CDR3 contains 15 residues. CDR3 sequence (DNA): TGCGCCAGCAGCCTGGGGACTAGCGGGACTCATACGCAGTATTTT. Protein: CASSLGTSGTHTQYF.

The CDR3 bases are TGTGCCAGCAGCTTAATCGGTGCGGCCGGGGAAAGTCAGCCCCAGCATTTT. Its translation: CASSLIGAAGESQPQHF. This chain uses TRBV7-2 with TRBJ1-5; no firm D call. The germline CDR1 and CDR2 sequences are SGHTA and FQGNSA. The CDR3 consists of 17 residues. V shed 2 bases and J shed 6 bases, with 20 bases lying between them.

There are a few counts of this clonotype. The rearrangement links TRBV29-1 to TRBJ2-2, with D tentatively TRBD1 (6 bases). This CDR3 comprises 16 residues. The germline V and J ends were trimmed by 4 bases and 6 bases, with 21 bases remaining between them. The germline gives CDR1 SQVTM, CDR2 ANQGSEA. The CDR3 DNA reads TGCAGCGTTGTGACTGTTGCGACAGGAGGACCCGGGGAGCTGTTTTTT. Amino acid sequence: CSVVTVATGGPGELFF.

This clonotype was counted many times. The chain recombines TRBV7-2 with TRBJ1-4, with 7 nucleotides matching TRBD1. Trimming cost V 3 bases and J 7 bases; bases outside gene matches: 11. This CDR3 has 16 residues. In germline, CDR1 is SGHTA, CDR2 FQGNSA. CDR3 coding DNA: TGTGCCAGCAGCTTGCAAGGGGGCGGGATGGTTGAAAAACTGTTTTTT. It yields the protein CASSLQGGGMVEKLFF.